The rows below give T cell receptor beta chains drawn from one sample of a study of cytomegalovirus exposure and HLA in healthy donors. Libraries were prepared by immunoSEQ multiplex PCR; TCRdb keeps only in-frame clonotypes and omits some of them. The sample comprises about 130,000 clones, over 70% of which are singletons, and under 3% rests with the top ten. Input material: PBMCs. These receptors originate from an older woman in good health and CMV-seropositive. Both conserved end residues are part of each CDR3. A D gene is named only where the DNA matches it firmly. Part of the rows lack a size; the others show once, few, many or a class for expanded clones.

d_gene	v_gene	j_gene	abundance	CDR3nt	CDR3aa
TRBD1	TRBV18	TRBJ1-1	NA	TGTGCCAGCTCGCCACCAGGGGGTGAGGGCACTGAAGCTTTCTTT	CASSPPGGEGTEAFF
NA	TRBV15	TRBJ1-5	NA	TGTGCCACCAGCAGAGGACAGGCGGTCCAGCCCCAGCATTTT	CATSRGQAVQPQHF
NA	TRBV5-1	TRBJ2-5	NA	TGCGCCAGCAGCACATATAACCCCCGTGAGACCCAGTACTTC	CASSTYNPRETQYF
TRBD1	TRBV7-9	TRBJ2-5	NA	TGTGCCAGCAGCTCCGGGGCAGGGGGCAGGGAGACCCAGTACTTC	CASSSGAGGRETQYF
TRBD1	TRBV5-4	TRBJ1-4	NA	TGTGCCAGCAGCCAAGGACAGGGGGGTAATGAAAAACTGTTTTTT	CASSQGQGGNEKLFF
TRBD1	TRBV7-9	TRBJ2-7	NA	TGTGCCAGCGGCCACCCCCCCGGAAACAGGGGAACCTACGAGCAGTACTTC	CASGHPPGNRGTYEQYF
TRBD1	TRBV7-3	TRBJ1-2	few	TGTGCCAGCAGCGATCCGGGACAGGCCTATGGCTACACCTTC	CASSDPGQAYGYTF
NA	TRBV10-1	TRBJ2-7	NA	TGCGCCAGCAGTGACCTGGGCCTTGCGGGCGAGCAGTACTTC	CASSDLGLAGEQYF
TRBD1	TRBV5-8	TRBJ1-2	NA	TGTGCCAGCAGCTCCTGGCAGGGGGGTAGCTACACCTTC	CASSSWQGGSYTF
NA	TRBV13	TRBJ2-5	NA	TGTGCCAGCAGCTTAGAGATGGCGCGGCAAGAGACCCAGTACTTC	CASSLEMARQETQYF
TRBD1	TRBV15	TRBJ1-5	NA	TGTGCCACCAGCAGACCGACAGGGACAGGGCGCAATCAGCCCCAGCATTTT	CATSRPTGTGRNQPQHF
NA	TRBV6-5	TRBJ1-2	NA	TGTGCCAGCAGTTACACCCAGGGTTATGGCTACACCTTC	CASSYTQGYGYTF
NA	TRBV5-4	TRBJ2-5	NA	TGTGCCAGTGTGAGTCAAGAGACCCAGTACTTC	CASVSQETQYF
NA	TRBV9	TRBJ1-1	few	TGTGCCAGCAGCGTAGACAGTGGCTTGAACACTGAAGCTTTCTTT	CASSVDSGLNTEAFF
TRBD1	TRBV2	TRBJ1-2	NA	TGTGCCAGCAGTGAAGCCCCTCCGGACAGGCCGACTAACTATGGCTACACCTTC	CASSEAPPDRPTNYGYTF
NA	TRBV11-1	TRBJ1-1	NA	TGTGCCAGCAGCCAAAACAGGGCCCTGAACACTGAAGCTTTCTTT	CASSQNRALNTEAFF
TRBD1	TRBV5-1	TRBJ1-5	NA	TGCGCCAGCAGCTTGGGACAGGGGGCGGAACAGCCCCAGCATTTT	CASSLGQGAEQPQHF
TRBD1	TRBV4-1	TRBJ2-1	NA	TGCGCCAGCAGCCACGCCACAGGGGACAATGAGCAGTTCTTC	CASSHATGDNEQFF
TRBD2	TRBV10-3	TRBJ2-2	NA	TGTGCCATCAGCGTGGCCGGCGGTCTAGCGGGGGGAGGGGAGCTGTTTTTT	CAISVAGGLAGGGELFF
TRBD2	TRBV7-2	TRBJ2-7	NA	TGTGCCAGCAGCCTTGTCCGCGCGGGGGACTACGAGCAGTACTTC	CASSLVRAGDYEQYF
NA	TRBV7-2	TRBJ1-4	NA	TGTGCCAGCAGCTTTTCCCCCGAAAGCAATGAAAAACTGTTTTTT	CASSFSPESNEKLFF
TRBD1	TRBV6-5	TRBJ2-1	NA	TGTGCCAGCAGCCAAGACAGGGTTGGGAAGTTCTTC	CASSQDRVGKFF
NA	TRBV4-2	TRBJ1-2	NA	TGTGCCAGCAGCCAAGATCGCGGGGGCTACACCTTC	CASSQDRGGYTF
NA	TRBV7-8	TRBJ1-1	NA	TGTGCCAGCAGCCCTCATGGGGCGATGAACACTGAAGCTTTCTTT	CASSPHGAMNTEAFF
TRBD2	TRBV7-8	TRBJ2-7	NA	TGTGCCAGCAGCCCTATGGGGAGCGGGGCCCGACTCTACGAGCAGTACTTC	CASSPMGSGARLYEQYF
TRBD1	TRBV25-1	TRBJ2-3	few	TGTGCCAGCAGTGATCCGGACAGGGGAGGGACAGATACGCAGTATTTT	CASSDPDRGGTDTQYF
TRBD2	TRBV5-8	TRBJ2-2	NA	TGTGCCAGCAGCCTTAGCGGGGTTAACACCGGGGAGCTGTTTTTT	CASSLSGVNTGELFF
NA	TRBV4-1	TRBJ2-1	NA	TGCGCCAGCAGCCAAGATGTCGCAGGGCAGTTCTTC	CASSQDVAGQFF
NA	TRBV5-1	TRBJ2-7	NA	TGCGCCAGCAGCGCTCTCTCGCGGGCGGTATACGAGCAGTACTTC	CASSALSRAVYEQYF
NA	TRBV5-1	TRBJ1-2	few	TGCGCCAGCAGCTTGAAGGGAGTAGTTTTCCAAGGCTACACCTTC	CASSLKGVVFQGYTF
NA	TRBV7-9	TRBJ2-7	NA	TGTGCCAGCAGCTTAGGTCTCCGGGCAGGGGAGGGCGAGCAGTACTTC	CASSLGLRAGEGEQYF
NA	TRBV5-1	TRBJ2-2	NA	TGCGCCAGCAGCTTGGTCGGGATCTACACCGGGGAGCTGTTTTTT	CASSLVGIYTGELFF
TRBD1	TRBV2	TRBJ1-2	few	TGTGCCAGCAGAGCGACAGGGGAGCAGTATGGCTACACCTTC	CASRATGEQYGYTF
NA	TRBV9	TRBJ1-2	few	TGTGCCAGCAGCCGGGGATATGGCTACACCTTC	CASSRGYGYTF
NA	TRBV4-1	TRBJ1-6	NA	TGCGTCAGCAGCCAAGATCAAGACAGGAGGTGGGCCCTCCACTTT	CVSSQDQDRRWALHF
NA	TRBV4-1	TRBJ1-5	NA	TGCGCCAGCAGCCAAGGTCCAGGGAGCAATCAGCCCCAGCATTTT	CASSQGPGSNQPQHF
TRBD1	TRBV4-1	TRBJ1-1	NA	TGCGCCAGCAGCCCTCTGGACAGGGGTGGGACTGAAGCTTTCTTT	CASSPLDRGGTEAFF
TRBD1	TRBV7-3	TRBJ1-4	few	TGTGCCAGCAGCCCAGGGGCAGGGGGCGAAGAAAAACTGTTTTTT	CASSPGAGGEEKLFF
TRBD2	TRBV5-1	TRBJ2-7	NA	TGCGCCAGCAGCGCGGGACTAGCTGAGAAGCAGTACTTC	CASSAGLAEKQYF
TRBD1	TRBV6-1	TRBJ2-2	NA	TGTGCCAGCAGGGCAGGGGGCGGCGGGGAGCTGTTTTTT	CASRAGGGGELFF
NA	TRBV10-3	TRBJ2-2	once	TGTGCCACCAGGGGCGGGGCCTTGAACACCGGGGAGCTGTTTTTT	CATRGGALNTGELFF
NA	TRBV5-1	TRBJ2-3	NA	TGCGCCAGCAGCCGGGAGAGAAGCACAGATACGCAGTATTTT	CASSRERSTDTQYF
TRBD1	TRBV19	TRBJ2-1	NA	TGTGCCAGTAGTCCCTACCGTCGGGGACAGGCTGGGAATGAGCAGTTCTTC	CASSPYRRGQAGNEQFF
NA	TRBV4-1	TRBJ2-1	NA	TGCGCCAGCAGCCAAGAGGCACAGGTTAGCTCCTACAATGAGCAGTTCTTC	CASSQEAQVSSYNEQFF
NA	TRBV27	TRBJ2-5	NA	TGTGCCAGCAGTCCTTGGGTCCTAACGGGTGAGACCCAGTACTTC	CASSPWVLTGETQYF
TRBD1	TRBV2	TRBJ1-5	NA	TGTGCCAGCAGCGCGGGACAGTACAATCAGCCCCAGCATTTT	CASSAGQYNQPQHF
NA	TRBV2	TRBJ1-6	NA	TGTGCCAGCATCGGGGAGGATAATTCACCCCTCCACTTT	CASIGEDNSPLHF
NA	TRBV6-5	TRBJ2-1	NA	TGTGCCAGCAGTTACGCCCCGGGGGGCGCCTACAATGAGCAGTTCTTC	CASSYAPGGAYNEQFF
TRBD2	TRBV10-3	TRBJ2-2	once	TGTGCCATCATGACAGCGGGGGGGAGGAACACCGGGGAGCTGTTTTTT	CAIMTAGGRNTGELFF
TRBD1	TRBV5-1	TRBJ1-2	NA	TGCGCCAGCAGCCCCGGGACAGGGGCACACTATGGCTACACCTTC	CASSPGTGAHYGYTF
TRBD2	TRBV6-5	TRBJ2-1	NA	TGTGCCAGCAGGGTAGCGGGGGGGAACTACAATGAGCAGTTCTTC	CASRVAGGNYNEQFF
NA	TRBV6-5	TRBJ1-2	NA	TGTGCCAGCAGTTACTCAAGATCTAGCTATGGCTACACCTTC	CASSYSRSSYGYTF